This T cell receptor beta chain was captured in a study of CD8 T cells in ankylosing spondylitis. General study points: Significant enrichment of disease-linked clones was reported in matched ankylosing spondylitis synovial fluid. Ankylosing spondylitis blood appeared to be characterized by a TCR beta motif of 8 or 9 highly homologous variants.

The CDR3 sequence is 13 residues long. Germline CDR1 MNHEY, CDR2 SMNVEV (reference sequence). V shed 2 bases and J shed 4 bases, with 6 bases lying between them. The sample holds many counts of this clonotype. The antigen is undetermined. Scientists made TCR beta libraries using quantitative 5'-RACE with molecular barcodes. TCRdb recomputed calls from the 5' RACE reads with MiXCR, one row per CDR3 protein. The sample holds around 490,000 distinct CDR3 sequences, about 5.2% seen once. The TCR sequence derives from a male donor with ankylosing spondylitis. The chain is built from TRBV27 and TRBJ2-1; D call uncertain. Sequences were obtained from blood, either unsorted or a sorted T cell fraction (not recorded which). The CDR3 DNA sequence: TGTGCCAGCAGTTTAAACAGATACAATGAGCAGTTCTTC. This gives the protein CASSLNRYNEQFF.